The rows below give T cell receptor beta chains drawn from one sample of a study of cytomegalovirus exposure and HLA in healthy donors. Assay: immunoSEQ multiplex PCR; the TCRdb copy retains only in-frame clones and omits some. The repertoire holds some 160,000 clones, with approximately 80% as singletons. The sample comprised PBMCs. The receptor source for this set is a man younger than 35 in good health and CMV-seronegative. Both conserved end residues are part of each CDR3. The D gene is left open where the match is weak. Clone sizes are given selectively: once, few, many, or a class where the clone is expanded.

v_gene: TRBV5-6; d_gene: .; j_gene: TRBJ2-5; len: 16; abundance: .; CDR3aa: CASSSLRTLLGGTQYF; CDR3nt: TGTGCCAGCAGCTCACTCCGGACACTACTGGGGGGGACCCAGTACTTC
v_gene: TRBV2; d_gene: .; j_gene: TRBJ1-4; len: 15; abundance: .; CDR3aa: CASTKSGATNEKLFF; CDR3nt: TGTGCCAGCACGAAAAGCGGGGCTACTAATGAAAAACTGTTTTTT
v_gene: TRBV29-1; d_gene: TRBD1; j_gene: TRBJ1-1; len: 13; abundance: .; CDR3aa: CSARTGIVTEAFF; CDR3nt: TGCAGCGCCCGGACAGGGATAGTCACTGAAGCTTTCTTT
v_gene: TRBV2; d_gene: TRBD2; j_gene: TRBJ2-5; len: 14; abundance: .; CDR3aa: CASNLLATQETQYF; CDR3nt: TGTGCCAGCAACTTACTAGCGACCCAAGAGACCCAGTACTTC
v_gene: TRBV5-5; d_gene: .; j_gene: TRBJ2-3; len: 14; abundance: .; CDR3aa: CASSLAGPPDTQYF; CDR3nt: TGTGCCAGCAGCTTGGCGGGTCCCCCAGATACGCAGTATTTT
v_gene: TRBV5-1; d_gene: .; j_gene: TRBJ1-5; len: 14; abundance: .; CDR3aa: CASSLDGLNQPQHF; CDR3nt: TGCGCCAGCAGCTTGGACGGGTTAAATCAGCCCCAGCATTTT
v_gene: TRBV4-3; d_gene: .; j_gene: TRBJ1-1; len: 12; abundance: few; CDR3aa: CASGMTGAEAFF; CDR3nt: TGCGCCAGCGGGATGACGGGGGCTGAAGCTTTCTTT
v_gene: TRBV5-6; d_gene: .; j_gene: TRBJ1-1; len: 15; abundance: once; CDR3aa: CASSLGQGLNTEAFF; CDR3nt: TGTGCCAGCAGCTTGGGGCAGGGGCTGAACACTGAAGCTTTCTTT
v_gene: TRBV11-2; d_gene: TRBD2; j_gene: TRBJ2-7; len: 15; abundance: .; CDR3aa: CASSLGLAGTYEQYF; CDR3nt: TGTGCCAGCAGCTTAGGGCTAGCGGGGACTTACGAGCAGTACTTC
v_gene: TRBV11-2; d_gene: .; j_gene: TRBJ1-1; len: 15; abundance: .; CDR3aa: CASSLVEGWNTEAFF; CDR3nt: TGTGCCAGCAGCTTAGTGGAGGGCTGGAACACTGAAGCTTTCTTT
v_gene: TRBV7-3; d_gene: .; j_gene: TRBJ2-3; len: 17; abundance: .; CDR3aa: CASSLKSPGAYTDTQYF; CDR3nt: TGTGCCAGCAGCTTAAAAAGCCCAGGGGCTTACACAGATACGCAGTATTTT
v_gene: TRBV14; d_gene: TRBD1; j_gene: TRBJ2-7; len: 19; abundance: .; CDR3aa: CASSQVELGQGRKTYEQYF; CDR3nt: TGTGCCAGCAGCCAAGTGGAGCTTGGACAGGGTAGGAAGACCTACGAGCAGTACTTC
v_gene: TRBV7-6; d_gene: .; j_gene: TRBJ1-1; len: 15; abundance: .; CDR3aa: CASSISGASGAEAFF; CDR3nt: TGTGCCAGCAGCATCTCAGGGGCCAGCGGAGCTGAAGCTTTCTTT
v_gene: TRBV10-3; d_gene: TRBD1; j_gene: TRBJ1-1; len: 18; abundance: .; CDR3aa: CAISTGTGRRGTNTEAFF; CDR3nt: TGTGCCATCAGTACCGGGACAGGGCGCAGAGGCACGAACACTGAAGCTTTCTTT
v_gene: TRBV4-3; d_gene: TRBD1; j_gene: TRBJ2-1; len: 18; abundance: .; CDR3aa: CASSQRRQGTWSHNEQFF; CDR3nt: TGCGCCAGCAGCCAACGAAGACAGGGGACTTGGTCCCACAATGAGCAGTTCTTC
v_gene: TRBV18; d_gene: TRBD1; j_gene: TRBJ2-3; len: 14; abundance: .; CDR3aa: CASSRDRGTDTQYF; CDR3nt: TGTGCCAGCTCGCGGGACAGGGGCACAGATACGCAGTATTTT
v_gene: TRBV28; d_gene: .; j_gene: TRBJ1-2; len: 12; abundance: .; CDR3aa: CASSSPSDGYTF; CDR3nt: TGTGCCAGCAGTTCCCCATCGGATGGCTACACCTTC
v_gene: TRBV2; d_gene: TRBD1; j_gene: TRBJ1-4; len: 15; abundance: .; CDR3aa: CATSRGLQGGEKLFF; CDR3nt: TGTGCCACCAGTCGAGGGCTACAGGGGGGTGAAAAACTGTTTTTT
v_gene: TRBV7-3; d_gene: TRBD1; j_gene: TRBJ1-5; len: 17; abundance: .; CDR3aa: CASSLTPGQGVHQPQHF; CDR3nt: TGTGCCAGCAGCTTAACTCCGGGACAGGGGGTCCATCAGCCCCAGCATTTT
v_gene: TRBV28; d_gene: .; j_gene: TRBJ1-1; len: 12; abundance: once; CDR3aa: CASSLPFTEAFF; CDR3nt: TGTGCCAGCAGTTTACCCTTTACTGAAGCTTTCTTT
v_gene: TRBV18; d_gene: TRBD1; j_gene: TRBJ2-7; len: 14; abundance: .; CDR3aa: CASSYGTGAYEQYF; CDR3nt: TGTGCCAGCTCATACGGGACAGGGGCCTACGAGCAGTACTTC
v_gene: TRBV19; d_gene: .; j_gene: TRBJ1-1; len: 13; abundance: .; CDR3aa: CASSMGAGTEAFF; CDR3nt: TGTGCCAGTAGTATGGGGGCTGGCACTGAAGCTTTCTTT
v_gene: TRBV11-2; d_gene: .; j_gene: TRBJ2-1; len: 15; abundance: few; CDR3aa: CASSLAGVTYNEQFF; CDR3nt: TGTGCCAGCAGCTTAGCGGGAGTCACCTACAATGAGCAGTTCTTC
v_gene: TRBV29-1; d_gene: TRBD1; j_gene: TRBJ2-1; len: 11; abundance: .; CDR3aa: CSVDRGHEQFF; CDR3nt: TGCAGCGTTGACAGGGGGCATGAGCAGTTCTTC
v_gene: TRBV7-8; d_gene: TRBD2; j_gene: TRBJ2-1; len: 18; abundance: .; CDR3aa: CASSLTRLARRGGNEQFF; CDR3nt: TGTGCCAGCAGCCTAACCCGACTAGCCAGAAGGGGAGGCAATGAGCAGTTCTTC
v_gene: TRBV6-1; d_gene: .; j_gene: TRBJ2-3; len: 12; abundance: few; CDR3aa: CASREGTDTQYF; CDR3nt: TGTGCCAGCAGGGAGGGTACAGATACGCAGTATTTT
v_gene: TRBV6-5; d_gene: .; j_gene: TRBJ2-3; len: 15; abundance: .; CDR3aa: CASSNEGRSTDTQYF; CDR3nt: TGTGCCAGCAGTAACGAGGGCAGGAGCACAGATACGCAGTATTTT
v_gene: TRBV4-3; d_gene: .; j_gene: TRBJ2-7; len: 14; abundance: .; CDR3aa: CASSQGQARDEQYF; CDR3nt: TGCGCCAGCAGCCAAGGTCAGGCCAGGGACGAGCAGTACTTC